This entry lists 6 T cell receptor beta chains sequenced from one sample in a study of CXCR3-negative and CXCR3-positive naive CD8 T cells. TRB cDNA was prepared as libraries by UMI-labeled 5' RACE. Reprocessing the 5' RACE reads, TCRdb reports a single entry for every CDR3 protein and omits DNA. The sample totals 100,000 to 150,000 distinct CDR3 sequences. Sequences were obtained from naive CXCR3- CD8+ T cells from blood. As for subset: CD45RO-CCR7+CD27+CD95- naive CD8+ T cells lacking CXCR3 (TNR3-). Every receptor here comes from a human donor in good health. Some clones in this sample may be carry-over from other donors' samples.

The rearrangement links TRBV7-3 to TRBJ2-3; TCRdb's D gene call, TRBD2, goes unchecked for lack of DNA. The CDR3 spans 15 residues. Germline V gene sequence: CDR1 SGHTA, CDR2 FQGTGA. CDR3 sequence reads: CASSSAGMGTDTQYF.

CDR3 protein: CSGDGTDSSSDTQYF. The V gene is TRBV29-1, the J gene TRBJ2-3; the TRBD1 assignment by TCRdb is unverifiable without DNA. CDR1 is SQVTM and CDR2 is ANQGSEA in the germline V gene. This CDR3 is 15 amino acids long.

The gene calls are TRBV4-2 and TRBJ2-1; TCRdb's D call of TRBD1 is untestable without DNA. CDR3 length: 18 residues. The germline gives CDR1 LGHNA, CDR2 YNFKEQ. The CDR3 is CASSQGDRTILGYSEQFF.

The chain combines TRBV7-8 with TRBJ1-1. The CDR3 is made up of 11 amino acids. Germline V gene data show CDR1 as SGHVS and CDR2 as FQNEAQ. The CDR3 here is CASSLASEAFF.

The V call is TRBV7-9, the J call TRBJ2-5. The CDR3 sequence is 12 residues long. CDR1 SEHNR and CDR2 FQNEAQ come from the germline V gene (reference sequence). The chain's CDR3 is CASSGVYETQYF.

This chain joins TRBV11-2 and TRBJ2-3. CDR3 length: 12 residues. The germline CDR1 and CDR2 sequences are SGHAT and FQNNGV. Here the CDR3 reads CASSWMDDTQYF.